A single sample is the source of the 27 T cell receptor beta chains below, sequenced in a study of preoperative IRX-2 immunotherapy in early breast cancer. Treatment denoted: preoperative locoregional IRX-2 cytokine immunotherapy. Sequencing used immunoSEQ multiplex PCR; TCRdb keeps in-frame clones, though not all of them. The sample gives about 26,000 clones, roughly four fifths of which show up once; roughly 6.8% is in the top ten. The source was lymph node tissue, collected after IRX-2 immunotherapy. The receptors come from a human donor with breast cancer.

This clone was found a few times. V is TRBV15 and J is TRBJ2-7; D is undetermined. Trimming removed 0 bases at V and 5 bases at J, with 11 bases between. CDR1 and CDR2 (germline): LNHNV, YYDKDF (reference sequence). The CDR3 length is 14 residues. CDR3 sequence (DNA): TGTGCCACCAGCAGAGATCGGCAGGCCCACGAGCAGTACTTC. As protein: CATSRDRQAHEQYF.

The chain uses TRBV6-8 and TRBJ2-3; 7 positions match TRBD2. Per germline, CDR1 MNHGY and CDR2 SAAAGT. The CDR3 is made up of 17 amino acids. Germline trimming cut 2 bases from V and 4 bases from J; bases unmatched to any gene: 12. CDR3 sequence: CASSYARGEAGPDTQYF. The CDR3 nucleotides are TGTGCCAGCAGTTACGCGAGGGGCGAAGCGGGACCAGATACGCAGTATTTT.

The V and J genes are TRBV12-5 and TRBJ2-3, with a possible D match to TRBD1 (5 bases). CDR1 and CDR2 (germline): LGHNT, FRNRAP. The CDR3 contains 14 residues. The CDR3 coding sequence is TGTGCCACCAAAGGGGCGGTAGGCACAGATACGCAGTATTTT. Protein sequence: CATKGAVGTDTQYF.

This clone was counted between two and nine times. The chain employs TRBV6-8 and TRBJ2-5; D is ambiguous. The CDR3 is made up of 13 amino acids. V was pared by 11 bases and J by 0 bases, with 13 bases between. Germline-derived CDR1 and CDR2 are MNHGY and SAAAGT. CDR3 sequence (DNA): TGTGCCTCTCACCCCCCCAACCAAGAGACCCAGTACTTC. The encoded protein is CASHPPNQETQYF.

J is TRBJ2-3 and V is TRBV5-1; TRBD2 matches at 10 bases. Germline CDR1 and CDR2: SGHRS and YFSETQ. There are 15 residues in the CDR3. V was pared by 4 bases and J by 1 base, with 3 bases of the junction left unmatched. CDR3 DNA sequence: TGCGCCAGCAGCCCCGGGACTAGCGGCACAGATACGCAGTATTTT. This gives the protein CASSPGTSGTDTQYF.

The chain couples TRBV6-8 to TRBJ1-2; 11 nucleotides align to TRBD1. J was trimmed by 7 bases and V by 5 bases; bases with no gene match: 6. The CDR3 contains 14 residues. The germline V gene encodes CDR1 MNHGY and CDR2 SAAAGT. CDR3 in amino acids: CASSADRGRIGYTF. CDR3 nucleotide sequence: TGTGCCAGCAGTGCGGACAGGGGGCGAATTGGCTACACCTTC.

With respect to this clone: One end of the junction does not line up with germline, which may come from a read error. This chain connects TRBV7-7 to TRBJ2-1; 10 nucleotides align to TRBD1. CDR3 size: 16 residues. The germline V gene encodes CDR1 SSHAT and CDR2 FNYEAQ (reference sequence). The CDR3 protein is CASSLTLDRGHNEQFF. CDR3 bases: TGTGCTAGCAGCTTAACTCTCGACAGGGGGCACAATGAGCAGTTCTTC.

V usage is TRBV7-7 and J usage is TRBJ2-7, with TRBD2 identical over 9 bases. The CDR3 extends over 15 amino acids. With 2 bases clipped from V and 5 bases from J, the junction kept 7 bases outside the gene matches. Germline V gene lookup returns CDR1 SSHAT and CDR2 FNYEAQ (reference sequence). CDR3 protein: CASSLRREGVHEQYF. The CDR3 region has the DNA TGTGCCAGCAGCTTACGGCGGGAGGGAGTGCACGAGCAGTACTTC.

The chain recombines TRBV6-8 with TRBJ2-7, with a weak D call TRBD2 (7 bases). Trimming pared 8 bases from V and 5 bases from J, leaving 22 bases between. In germline, CDR1 is MNHGY, CDR2 SAAAGT. The CDR3 totals 15 residues. CDR3 sequence: CASHPPGGASDEQYF. CDR3 bases: TGTGCCAGCCACCCCCCGGGGGGCGCGAGCGACGAGCAGTACTTC.

This clone is a singleton in its sample. The chain uses TRBV7-7 and TRBJ2-2; 12 bases map to TRBD2. The CDR3 spans 16 residues. Germline V gene data show CDR1 as SSHAT and CDR2 as FNYEAQ (reference sequence). With 5 bases clipped from V and 4 bases from J, the junction kept 5 bases outside the gene matches. The CDR3 spells CASSPLAGGSTGELFF. The CDR3 nucleotides read TGTGCCAGCAGCCCGCTAGCGGGAGGGTCCACCGGGGAGCTGTTTTTT.

This clone was seen a handful of times. V and J are TRBV28 and TRBJ2-7; D may match TRBD1 or TRBD2 (5 bases each). V shed 3 bases and J shed 4 bases, with 16 bases lying between them. Germline loops: CDR1 MDHEN, CDR2 SYDVKM. The CDR3 runs 15 residues. CDR3 residues: CASSFFTRDLYEQYF. The CDR3 nucleotides are TGTGCCAGCAGTTTTTTCACCAGGGACCTTTACGAGCAGTACTTC.

The rearrangement uses TRBV11-3 and TRBJ1-3; tentative D call: TRBD1 (5 bases). Trimming pared 5 bases from V and 2 bases from J, leaving 10 bases between. Germline values: CDR1 SGHNT, CDR2 YENEEA. CDR3 size: 14 residues. The CDR3: CASSLGTAGNTIYF. The DNA of the CDR3 is TGTGCCAGCAGCCTTGGGACTGCTGGAAACACCATATATTTT. Combining the CDR3 with reference TRBV11-3 and TRBJ1-3 gives the whole variable domain EAGVVQSPRYKIIEKKQPVAFWCNPISGHNTLYWYLQNLGQGPELLIRYENEEAVDDSQLPKDRFSAERLKGVDSTLKIQPAELGDSAVYLCASSLGTAGNTIYFGEGSWLTVV.

The V and J genes are TRBV11-3 and TRBJ2-7; 8 bases fit TRBD1. The length of the CDR3 is 14 residues. Germline lookup yields CDR1 SGHNT and CDR2 YENEEA. Losses at the gene ends were 2 bases for V and 7 bases for J; bases not matched to a gene: 7. CDR3 bases: TGTGCCAGCAGCTTAATTGGACAGGGCGGAGAGCAGTACTTC. Translated: CASSLIGQGGEQYF.

This chain links TRBV18 with TRBJ2-3; 10 nucleotides align to TRBD2. CDR1 is KGHSH, CDR2 LQKENI, per germline. The CDR3 covers 15 residues. Trimming took 4 bases from V and 8 from J; bases not matched to a gene: 9. For the CDR3, the DNA is TGTGCCAGCTCACTTAACCTAGCGGGAGAGGGTACGCAGTATTTT. It encodes CASSLNLAGEGTQYF.

The gene calls are TRBV19 and TRBJ1-1; unclear D gene. Germline V CDR1 and CDR2: LNHDA, SQIVND (reference sequence). The CDR3 contains 17 residues. V shed 5 bases and J shed 0 bases, with 19 bases lying between them. CDR3 DNA sequence: TGTGCCAGTAGTTCGAGGGTTGTAACCGACGTGAACACTGAAGCTTTCTTT. This sequence encodes CASSSRVVTDVNTEAFF.

The chain links TRBV5-1 to TRBJ2-3; 9 nucleotides line up with TRBD2. With V trimmed by 2 bases and J by 5 bases, 6 bases remained unmatched. The CDR3 extends over 15 amino acids. Germline V gene lookup returns CDR1 SGHRS and CDR2 YFSETQ. The CDR3 sequence: CASSLRREGIDTQYF. The DNA for the CDR3 is TGCGCCAGCAGCTTAAGGCGGGAGGGGATAGATACGCAGTATTTT.

The J gene is TRBJ2-6, the V gene TRBV6-8, with D possibly being TRBD2 (7 bases). The CDR3 length is 17 residues. The germline V and J ends were trimmed by 2 bases and 2 bases, with 13 bases remaining between them. Germline loops: CDR1 MNHGY, CDR2 SAAAGT. CDR3 region: CASSYPRGGPGANVLTF. CDR3 DNA: TGTGCCAGCAGTTACCCAAGGGGGGGCCCTGGGGCCAACGTCCTGACTTTC.

This clone came up once. This sequence joins TRBV28 and TRBJ2-3; TRBD2 is a possible D gene (5 bases). Germline values: CDR1 MDHEN, CDR2 SYDVKM. The CDR3 loop spans 13 amino acids. Deletions cut 6 bases from V and 6 bases from J, with 13 bases between. The CDR3 DNA reads as TGTGCCAGCAGCGTGGCGGGTGGGGATACGCAGTATTTT. This translates into CASSVAGGDTQYF.

The chain couples TRBV12-2 to TRBJ2-5. TRBV12-2 is tagged as a pseudogene. The CDR3 length is 15 residues. As DNA, the CDR3 is TGTGCCCTCGAAGGGGACCATCTCAAGCAAGAGACCCAGTACTTC. This sequence encodes CALEGDHLKQETQYF.

The chain couples TRBV6-8 to TRBJ2-6; TRBD1 aligns across 9 bases. The CDR3 has 15 amino acids. CDR1 and CDR2 (germline): MNHGY, SAAAGT. The CDR3 reads CAVTRTGVGANVLTF. The CDR3 DNA follows: TGTGCTGTTACCCGGACAGGGGTCGGGGCCAACGTCCTGACTTTC.

The chain joins TRBV5-1 to TRBJ2-3, with 7 nucleotides matching TRBD2. V dropped 2 bases and J dropped 7; count of bases not matched to a gene: 10. The CDR3 is 15 amino acids. Germline V lookup: CDR1 SGHRS, CDR2 YFSETQ. The CDR3 sequence: CASSLVAGAIHTQYF. The CDR3 nucleotides are TGCGCCAGCAGCTTAGTTGCGGGAGCAATTCATACGCAGTATTTT.

J is TRBJ2-2 and V is TRBV19; D is possibly TRBD2 (6 bases). The CDR3 sequence is 15 residues long. V lost 1 base and J 5 bases, leaving 11 bases between the germline ends. CDR1 LNHDA and CDR2 SQIVND come from the germline V gene (reference sequence). The CDR3 DNA reads as TGTGCCAGTAGTATAGGAGGGAGCGGGACCGGGGAGCTGTTTTTT. Its protein product is CASSIGGSGTGELFF.

The sample holds a few counts of this clone. The chain employs TRBV14 and TRBJ1-2; D uncertain. Per the germline V gene, CDR1 is SGHDN and CDR2 is FVKESK. Deletions cut 8 bases from V and 9 bases from J, with 16 bases between. This CDR3 comprises 12 residues. Written as DNA, the CDR3 is TGTGCCAGCGGGAGAGACTCGGTGAGCTACACCTTC. Protein sequence: CASGRDSVSYTF.

This clone was observed a few times. The chain recombines TRBV18 with TRBJ2-7, with 9 bases identical to TRBD2. There are 16 residues in the CDR3. CDR1 KGHSH and CDR2 LQKENI come from the germline V gene. The V segment lost 2 bases and the J segment 6 bases; nucleotides outside the gene matches: 11. The CDR3 sequence: CASSPYAGGPGGEQYF. CDR3 in DNA: TGTGCCAGCTCACCATACGCGGGAGGGCCCGGGGGCGAGCAGTACTTC. Filled out from reference TRBV18 and TRBJ2-7, the complete variable domain reads NAGVMQNPRHLVRRRGQEARLRCSPMKGHSHVYWYRQLPEEGLKFMVYLQKENIIDESGMPKERFSAEFPKEGPSILRIQQVVRGDSAAYFCASSPYAGGPGGEQYFGPGTRLTVT.

This clone was found once. The chain has TRBV1 and TRBJ1-3; the table's TRBD1 call for D was not verified on the DNA. TRBV1 is described as a pseudogene. The CDR3 is 17 residues long. CDR3 DNA sequence: TGCGCCAGCAGCCAAGATGGGCAGGGGGCGCCTGGAAACACCATATATTTT. It encodes CASSQDGQGAPGNTIYF.

This sequence joins TRBV7-6 and TRBJ1-4; 9 bases are shared with TRBD1. The CDR3 runs 16 residues. The germline V gene encodes CDR1 SGHVS and CDR2 FNYEAQ. V gave up 5 bases and J gave up 7 bases; unmatched junction bases: 11. Here the CDR3 reads CASSQASSDRGEKLFF. The DNA of the CDR3 is TGTGCCAGCAGCCAAGCGTCCTCGGACAGGGGTGAAAAACTGTTTTTT.

The J gene is TRBJ2-2, the V gene TRBV28; D is uncertain. CDR1 is MDHEN and CDR2 is SYDVKM in the germline V gene. The V end lost 8 bases, the J end lost 3 bases, and 16 bases lay between the germline ends. This CDR3 contains 15 residues. In nucleotides, the CDR3 is TGTGCCAGCGATAACGGTGGGCAGTACACCGGGGAGCTGTTTTTT. Translated, it gives CASDNGGQYTGELFF.